The rows below give T cell receptor beta chains drawn from one sample of a study of blood T cell repertoires in COVID-19. Produced via immunoSEQ multiplex PCR; TCRdb's table is partial and in-frame only. The sample holds some 290,000 clones, around nine tenths seen once. The specimen sequenced was peripheral blood. The receptors were gathered from a woman aged 30 to 39 with COVID-19, enrolled during active disease. Each CDR3 is given with its conserved first and last residue. The order of the fields is V gene, J gene, D gene, clone size, CDR3 length, CDR3 DNA, CDR3 protein. A D gene is named only where the DNA matches it firmly. A row's size may be missing; if present it is once, few, many or a size class.

v_gene: TRBV14; j_gene: TRBJ2-5; d_gene: TRBD2; abundance: few; len: 15; CDR3nt: TGTGCCAGCAGCCAATTACTAGCGGGTCAAGAGACCCAGTACTTC; CDR3aa: CASSQLLAGQETQYF
v_gene: TRBV27; j_gene: TRBJ2-6; d_gene: TRBD2; abundance: -; len: 13; CDR3nt: TGTGCCACCGGGGGGTACGGGGCCAACGTCCTGACTTTC; CDR3aa: CATGGYGANVLTF
v_gene: TRBV6-5; j_gene: TRBJ1-5; d_gene: -; abundance: -; len: 14; CDR3nt: TGTGCCAGCAGTTTATTACATAGCAATCAGCCCCAGCATTTT; CDR3aa: CASSLLHSNQPQHF
v_gene: TRBV27; j_gene: TRBJ1-5; d_gene: -; abundance: -; len: 13; CDR3nt: TGTGCCAGCAGTTCCCCGGGGGGCGCGCCCCAGCATTTT; CDR3aa: CASSSPGGAPQHF
v_gene: TRBV7-2; j_gene: TRBJ2-5; d_gene: -; abundance: -; len: 13; CDR3nt: TGTGCCAGCAGCTTAGGCCGAGGGGAGACCCAGTACTTC; CDR3aa: CASSLGRGETQYF
v_gene: TRBV6-2/TRBV6-3; j_gene: TRBJ1-2; d_gene: TRBD1; abundance: -; len: 14; CDR3nt: TGTGCCAGCAGTCGACAGGGAGGAGGGTATGGCTACACCTTC; CDR3aa: CASSRQGGGYGYTF
v_gene: TRBV6-5; j_gene: TRBJ1-1; d_gene: -; abundance: -; len: 15; CDR3nt: TGTGCCAGCAGTCTCCACAAGGGGGTGAGCACTGAAGCTTTCTTT; CDR3aa: CASSLHKGVSTEAFF
v_gene: TRBV5-4; j_gene: TRBJ2-3; d_gene: TRBD2; abundance: -; len: 15; CDR3nt: TGTGCCAGCAGCTTGGCCCCGGGAGGGACAGATACGCAGTATTTT; CDR3aa: CASSLAPGGTDTQYF
v_gene: TRBV29-1; j_gene: TRBJ1-6; d_gene: TRBD1; abundance: -; len: 15; CDR3nt: TGCAGCGTCTCGACAGGGAGCTCCTATAATTCACCCCTCCACTTT; CDR3aa: CSVSTGSSYNSPLHF
v_gene: TRBV19; j_gene: TRBJ2-2; d_gene: TRBD2; abundance: -; len: 15; CDR3nt: TGTGCCAGTAGTGGACTCGCGGGGGGTACCGGGGAGCTGTTTTTT; CDR3aa: CASSGLAGGTGELFF
v_gene: TRBV7-2; j_gene: TRBJ2-3; d_gene: TRBD2; abundance: once; len: 16; CDR3nt: TGTGCCAGCAGCTTAAGTACCGGGAGGACAACAGATACGCAGTATTTT; CDR3aa: CASSLSTGRTTDTQYF